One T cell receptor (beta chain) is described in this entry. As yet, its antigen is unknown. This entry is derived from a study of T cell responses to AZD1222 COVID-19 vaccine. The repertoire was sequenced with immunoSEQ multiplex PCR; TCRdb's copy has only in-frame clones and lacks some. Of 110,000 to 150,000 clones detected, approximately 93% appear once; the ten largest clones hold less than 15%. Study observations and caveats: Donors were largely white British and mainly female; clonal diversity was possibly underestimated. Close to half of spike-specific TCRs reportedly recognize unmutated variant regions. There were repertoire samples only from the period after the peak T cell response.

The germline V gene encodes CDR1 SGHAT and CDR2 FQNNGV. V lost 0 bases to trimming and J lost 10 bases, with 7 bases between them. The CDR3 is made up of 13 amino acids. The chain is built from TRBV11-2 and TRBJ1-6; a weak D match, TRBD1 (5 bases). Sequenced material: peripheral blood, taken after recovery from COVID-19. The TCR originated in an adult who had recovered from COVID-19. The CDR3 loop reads CASSLDGGSPLHF. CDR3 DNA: TGTGCCAGCAGCTTAGATGGGGGATCACCCCTCCACTTT.